This TCR beta chain was obtained from a study of blood T cells in healthy people across ages. Through a sample-barcoded 5' primer and a J-beta primer mix, a second PCR was run for roughly 6 to 11 cycles. MiXCR, applied by TCRdb to the 5' RACE reads, yields one record per CDR3 protein. The table includes about 680,000 distinct CDR3 sequences, approximately 50% detected once. Findings of the study overall: The recorded TCR beta diversity per million T cells decreased in a roughly linear manner with age. Unsorted PBMCs ruled out conclusive naive versus antigen-experienced comparison.

V lost 7 bases, J lost 6 bases, and 13 bases lay in between. CDR3 length: 14 amino acids. The donors, aged about 6 to 95, were healthy Caucasians from Russia. Each sample had at least 6.5 million PBMCs isolated. This clonotype was observed once. The antigen remains unidentified. This chain joins TRBV12-3 or TRBV12-4 and TRBJ1-6, with D possibly TRBD1 on 5 matching bases. The TCR was taken from an older woman in good health. The sequencing input was blood. CDR3 bases: TGTGCCAGCACCTGGGGGTTTGGTAATTCACCCCTCCACTTT. Protein product: CASTWGFGNSPLHF.